Each of the 31 T cell receptor beta chains below was sequenced from the same sample in a study of post-analysis software for immune sequencing data. Study-level findings and limits: Relative to controls, patients had roughly five TRBV segments at higher frequency, with TRBV5-6, TRBV5-1 and TRBV20-1 among these.

Incorporated into the TCR beta cDNA libraries were unique molecular identifiers, which served to reduce PCR and sequencing biases. In TCRdb, the PCR reads were re-called with MiXCR into one record per CDR3 protein. The repertoire holds 700,000 to 800,000 distinct CDR3 sequences, with about 32% as singletons. These receptors have no identified antigens. The sample comprised blood. The receptors shown here come from a girl between 10 and 17 years old with multiple sclerosis.

The V and J genes are TRBV7-9 and TRBJ2-1, with 7 bases that match TRBD1. The CDR3 is made up of 16 amino acids. The V gene's germline CDR1 is SEHNR and CDR2 FQNEAQ (reference sequence). J gave up 16 bases and V 5 bases, and 23 bases lay outside the gene matches. The CDR3 is CASSPLSVEDRVVFFF. CDR3 bases: TGTGCCAGCAGCCCCCTTTCGGTGGAAGACAGGGTAGTCTTCTTCTTC. The whole variable domain, remainder taken from reference TRBV7-9 and TRBJ2-1, is DTGVSQNPRHKITKRGQNVTFRCDPISEHNRLYWYRQTLGQGPEFLTYFQNEAQLEKSRLLSDRFSAERPKGSFSTLEIQRTEQGDSAMYLCASSPLSVEDRVVFFFGPGTRLTVL.

The table lists this clonotype with a few counts. The chain links TRBV6-2 or TRBV6-3 to TRBJ2-5, with 9 bases aligning to TRBD2. This CDR3 spans 17 amino acids. Germline loops: CDR1 MNHEY, CDR2 SVGEGT. V lost 6 bases and J lost 11; bases outside the gene matches: 22. The CDR3 here is CASSLFASAGGPREQYF. Here the CDR3 DNA reads TGTGCCAGCAGCCTATTTGCCTCCGCGGGAGGGCCGCGGGAGCAGTACTTC.

This clonotype was detected a few times. V and J are TRBV28 and TRBJ1-4; no reliable D call. This CDR3 comprises 18 residues. Germline lookup yields CDR1 MDHEN and CDR2 SYDVKM. V was cut by 5 bases and J by 0 bases, with 19 bases left in between. CDR3 in DNA: TGTGCCAGCAGTACGAGGAGCAGGACGGTTGCAACTAATGAAAAACTGTTTTTT. This codes for CASSTRSRTVATNEKLFF.

A few counts support this clonotype. The V and J genes are TRBV7-6 and TRBJ2-1; D remains ambiguous. The germline gives CDR1 SGHVS, CDR2 FNYEAQ. This CDR3 is built from 11 residues. With 5 bases removed from V and 8 bases from J, the gap between germline ends came to 7 bases. The CDR3 loop is CASSVKDEQFF. The CDR3 DNA reads as TGTGCCAGCAGCGTGAAGGATGAGCAGTTCTTC.

The chain uses TRBV4-1 and TRBJ1-6; 9 bases line up with TRBD1. The CDR3 is made up of 16 amino acids. Looked up from germline, CDR1 is MGHRA and CDR2 is YSYEKL. V shed 4 bases, J shed 7 bases, and the junction held 8 bases outside the gene matches. The CDR3: CASSLTQGATNSPLHF. The CDR3 nucleotides read TGCGCCAGCAGCCTCACACAGGGGGCAACGAATTCACCCCTCCACTTT.

Only one count was recorded for this clonotype. Here the CDR3 DNA reads TGTGCCAGCAGCCGCGGCAGGGGGCTGTTTGGGGCCAACGTCCTGACTTTC. Translated: CASSRGRGLFGANVLTF. The chain combines TRBV3-1 with TRBJ2-6; 8 nucleotides line up with TRBD1. Per germline, CDR1 LGHDT and CDR2 YNNKEL (reference sequence). Trimming took 4 bases from V and 3 from J; bases not matched to a gene: 8. The CDR3 has 17 amino acids.

This clonotype was seen repeatedly, ten times or more. The chain links TRBV7-2 to TRBJ2-1, with TRBD2 identical over 10 bases. After removal of 6 bases from V and 10 bases from J, the junction contained 9 bases not matched to a gene. The CDR3 contains 14 residues. CDR1 SGHTA and CDR2 FQGNSA come from the germline V gene. The CDR3 sequence is CASRGSGGTYEQFF. CDR3 nucleotide sequence: TGTGCCAGCAGAGGTAGCGGGGGGACATACGAGCAGTTCTTC.

V is TRBV7-2 and J is TRBJ1-5; tentative D call: TRBD1 (5 bases). Germline V CDR1 and CDR2: SGHTA, FQGNSA. The CDR3 spans 13 residues. The germline V and J ends were trimmed by 5 bases and 9 bases, with 14 bases remaining between them. CDR3 sequence (DNA): TGTGCCAGCAGCCAGGGCCGCCAAAGGCCCCAGCATTTT. Its protein is CASSQGRQRPQHF.

This clonotype was observed a few times. This sequence joins TRBV6-5 and TRBJ2-1; D remains ambiguous. The CDR3 covers 11 residues. Germline-derived CDR1 and CDR2 are MNHEY and SVGAGI. Trimming cost V 5 bases and J 8 bases, with 7 bases left between them. CDR3 region: CASSARDEQFF. DNA for the CDR3: TGTGCCAGCAGTGCACGGGATGAGCAGTTCTTC.

This clonotype was seen at least ten times. This chain connects TRBV9 to TRBJ2-1, with TRBD2 identical over 11 bases. V lost 0 bases to trimming and J lost 7 bases; unmatched junction nucleotides: 12. Germline CDR1 SGDLS, CDR2 YYNGEE. The CDR3 runs 18 residues. DNA of the CDR3: TGTGCCAGCAGCGTAGCTTTAACTAGCGGGAGCTACAGGAATGAGCAGTTCTTC. Protein: CASSVALTSGSYRNEQFF.

The table lists this clonotype with a few counts. The rearrangement uses TRBV12-3 or TRBV12-4 and TRBJ1-4; unclear D gene. V lost 1 base to trimming and J lost 10 bases, with 13 bases between them. The CDR3 covers 14 residues. CDR3 amino acids: CASSLGPAPGKLFF. The CDR3 nucleotides read TGTGCCAGCAGTTTAGGGCCCGCGCCCGGAAAACTGTTTTTT.

The chain uses TRBV7-9 and TRBJ1-4; 9 positions match TRBD1. The V segment lost 3 bases and the J segment 7 bases; nucleotides outside the gene matches: 6. This CDR3 has 15 amino acids. In germline, CDR1 is SEHNR, CDR2 FQNEAQ (reference sequence). The CDR3 sequence is CASSFPGQGSEKLFF. In nucleotides, the CDR3 is TGTGCCAGCAGCTTCCCAGGACAGGGGAGTGAAAAACTGTTTTTT.

A word on this clonotype: Just one base apart from a much larger clone, this may be a read error. The chain couples TRBV29-1 to TRBJ2-1, with D unclear. The CDR3 has 12 amino acids. Germline CDR1 and CDR2: SQVTM and ANQGSEA. Trimming removed 2 bases from V and 2 bases from J, with 4 bases in between. The CDR3 DNA follows: TGCAGCGTTGAAAGCCCCTACAATGAGCAGTTCTTC. Protein sequence: CSVESPYNEQFF.

This clonotype was seen repeatedly, ten times or more. One junction end disagrees with the germline gene, perhaps due to a read error. J is TRBJ2-5 and V is TRBV5-1; D is undetermined. CDR1 and CDR2 from the germline V gene are SGHRS and YFSETQ. The length of the CDR3 is 12 residues. The CDR3 region has the DNA TGTGCCAGCAGCTCAACCGGGGAGACCCAGTACTTC. Residues: CASSSTGETQYF.

A few counts support this clonotype. The chain links TRBV20-1 to TRBJ2-7; maybe TRBD2 (5 bases). The CDR3 consists of 13 residues. Germline assignment: CDR1 DFQATT and CDR2 SNEGSKA (reference sequence). Trimming removed 5 bases at V and 0 bases at J, with 11 bases between. CDR3: CSASRTVSYEQYF. The DNA of the CDR3 is TGCAGTGCTTCCCGGACTGTCTCCTACGAGCAGTACTTC.

The gene calls are TRBV5-1 and TRBJ2-1, with TRBD2 as a possible D gene (5 bases). This CDR3 has 16 residues. Trimming removed 4 bases from V and 3 bases from J, with 17 bases in between. Germline assignment: CDR1 SGHRS and CDR2 YFSETQ. Written as DNA, the CDR3 is TGCGCCAGCAGCCAGCTCGGGGTCTACAACTACAATGAGCAGTTCTTC. Translation: CASSQLGVYNYNEQFF.

The chain recombines TRBV7-2 with TRBJ2-2; 7 bases are a match to TRBD1. With V trimmed by 1 base and J by 0 bases, 11 bases remained unmatched. Germline CDR1 reads SGHTA; CDR2 reads FQGNSA. The CDR3 has 19 amino acids. The CDR3 is CASSLDLGTASTNTGELFF. DNA for the CDR3: TGTGCCAGCAGCTTAGATCTGGGGACAGCCTCTACGAACACCGGGGAGCTGTTTTTT.

This chain links TRBV20-1 with TRBJ2-1; 7 bases align to TRBD2. V gave up 1 base and J gave up 9 bases; unmatched junction bases: 12. This CDR3 contains 15 residues. CDR1 DFQATT and CDR2 SNEGSKA come from the germline V gene (reference sequence). DNA of the CDR3: TGCAGTGCTAGAGCCTCGTTGCGGGAGAGAAGTGAGCAGTTCTTC. Protein: CSARASLRERSEQFF.

This clonotype has just a few counts. The chain uses TRBV20-1 and TRBJ2-1, with TRBD2 matching 10 bases. V was clipped by 6 bases and J by 0 bases; unmatched bases: 14. There are 18 residues in the CDR3. Germline CDR1 DFQATT, CDR2 SNEGSKA (reference sequence). The CDR3: CSAPRDIASGSSYNEQFF. Written as DNA, the CDR3 is TGCAGTGCCCCCCGGGACATTGCTAGCGGGAGCTCCTACAATGAGCAGTTCTTC.

V is TRBV4-1 and J is TRBJ1-5; a possible D gene is TRBD1 (5 bases). The germline V and J ends were trimmed by 0 bases and 5 bases, with 14 bases remaining between them. The CDR3 has 16 amino acids. CDR1 and CDR2 (germline): MGHRA, YSYEKL. For the CDR3, the DNA is TGCGCCAGCAGCCAAGATCGACGGGGCCACTATCAGCCCCAGCATTTT. Its protein is CASSQDRRGHYQPQHF.

In its sample, this clonotype was seen a few times. CDR3 loop: CASSQDTGPSGGYTF. The CDR3 DNA reads as TGCGCCAGCAGCCAAGATACAGGGCCCAGCGGGGGCTACACCTTC. The chain links TRBV4-3 to TRBJ1-2; D is perhaps TRBD1 (6 bases). Germline V gene lookup returns CDR1 LGHNA and CDR2 YSLEER. Trimming pared 0 bases from V and 8 bases from J, leaving 16 bases between. The CDR3 length is 15 residues.

The chain links TRBV6-5 to TRBJ1-5; 11 bases map to TRBD1. The CDR3 has 15 residues. Germline values: CDR1 MNHEY, CDR2 SVGAGI. V trimming: 5 bases; J trimming: 4 bases; junction bases outside the gene matches: 4. This CDR3 reads CASSMDRGRNQPQHF. The CDR3 bases are TGTGCCAGCAGTATGGACAGGGGGCGGAATCAGCCCCAGCATTTT.

Only a few counts were recorded for this clonotype. CDR3 sequence reads: CASSYRTSGVTDTQYF. The CDR3 nucleotides are TGCGCCAGCAGCTACCGGACTAGCGGAGTCACAGATACGCAGTATTTT. The chain is built from TRBV5-1 and TRBJ2-3, with TRBD2 matching over 10 bases. V lost 3 bases to trimming and J lost 2 bases; unmatched junction nucleotides: 6. Germline assignment: CDR1 SGHRS and CDR2 YFSETQ. This CDR3 contains 16 residues.

J is TRBJ2-3 and V is TRBV10-3; D perhaps matches TRBD2 (5 bases). V gave up 7 bases and J gave up 3 bases, with 17 bases separating them. CDR1 ENHRY and CDR2 SYGVKD come from the germline V gene. The CDR3 loop spans 15 amino acids. CDR3 in amino acids: CAITVGGPSTDTQYF. CDR3 coding DNA: TGTGCCATCACCGTAGGAGGTCCAAGTACAGATACGCAGTATTTT.

CDR3 bases: TGTGCCGGCGCCGTCCCAGGGGGCGCTGGGGCCAACGTCCTGACTTTC. Translated: CAGAVPGGAGANVLTF. The chain employs TRBV28 and TRBJ2-6, with 8 nucleotides matching TRBD1. Germline V gene sequence: CDR1 MDHEN, CDR2 SYDVKM. There are 16 residues in the CDR3. V lost 11 bases, J lost 2 bases, and 11 bases stayed unmatched.

This clonotype was seen a handful of times. J is TRBJ2-3 and V is TRBV7-2, with TRBD2 matching 8 bases. V was pared by 2 bases and J by 6 bases, with 7 bases of the junction left unmatched. The CDR3 runs to 15 residues. Germline lookup yields CDR1 SGHTA and CDR2 FQGNSA. The CDR3 nucleotides read TGTGCCAGCAGCTTATCGAGCGGGAGACCGGATACGCAGTATTTT. It encodes CASSLSSGRPDTQYF.

The V call is TRBV15, the J call TRBJ2-7; TRBD1 matches at 10 bases. This CDR3 contains 14 residues. The V gene end was trimmed by 11 bases and the J gene end by 5 bases; junction bases not matched to a gene: 12. Germline values: CDR1 LNHNV, CDR2 YYDKDF (reference sequence). DNA for the CDR3: TGTGCCCCAGGGGAAGCGGGACAGGGGAACGAGCAGTACTTC. It encodes CAPGEAGQGNEQYF.

This clonotype was counted between two and nine times. The DNA of the CDR3 is TGTGCCAGCAGCTTGTTAGACCAACAAGAGACCCAGTACTTC. It encodes CASSLLDQQETQYF. The rearrangement uses TRBV5-5 and TRBJ2-5, with unresolved D. Trimming took off 1 base at V and 2 bases at J, with 9 bases between the two ends. The CDR3 is 14 residues long. From germline, CDR1 is SGHKS and CDR2 YYEKEE (reference sequence).

The table lists this clonotype with a few counts. CDR3 nucleotides: TGCAGTGCTAGTGGCCCCGGCGAGCAGTACTTC. Protein product: CSASGPGEQYF. The J gene is TRBJ2-5, the V gene TRBV20-1; D ambiguous. Near its end, the DNA agrees better with TRBJ2-7, so the J call may be wrong. This CDR3 has 11 amino acids. CDR1 is DFQATT, CDR2 SNEGSKA, per germline (reference sequence).

The J gene is TRBJ2-7, the V gene TRBV6-6; no reliable D call. This CDR3 is 14 amino acids long. Germline V gene data show CDR1 as MNHNY and CDR2 as SVGAGI (reference sequence). Trimming removed 0 bases at V and 4 bases at J, with 10 bases between. The CDR3 protein is CASSYSRTEYEQYF. The CDR3 DNA sequence: TGTGCCAGCAGTTACTCGAGAACAGAGTACGAGCAGTACTTC.

This chain links TRBV24-1 with TRBJ2-3; TRBD1 agrees at 8 bases. The CDR3 has 14 amino acids. CDR1 is KGHDR and CDR2 is SFDVKD in the germline V gene. V was pared by 9 bases and J by 2 bases, with 6 bases of the junction left unmatched. This chain's CDR3 is CATAGTGDTDTQYF. The CDR3, as DNA: TGTGCCACCGCCGGGACAGGAGACACAGATACGCAGTATTTT.